The 21 T cell receptor beta chains below all came from one sample that was sequenced in a study of tumor-infiltrating lymphocytes in oesophageal squamous cell carcinoma. TCRdb ran MiXCR on the PCR reads and lists one entry per CDR3 protein. Of approximately 19,000 distinct CDR3 sequences in the sample, about 38% are singletons; the top ten hold over 9.5%. The sequencing input was normal esophageal tissue next to the tumor. These TCRs come from a male donor with esophageal squamous cell carcinoma.

This clonotype is labeled as medium-sized. The chain is built from TRBV6-1 and TRBJ2-3; maybe TRBD2 (7 bases). The CDR3 consists of 16 residues. Germline loops: CDR1 MNHNS, CDR2 SASEGT. With 5 bases removed from V and 1 base from J, the gap between germline ends came to 16 bases. As DNA, the CDR3 is TGTGCCAGCAGTCAAACTAGGGGGGGGGGCACAGATACGCAGTATTTT. Translating gives CASSQTRGGGTDTQYF.

This clonotype was counted ten times or more. The chain links TRBV27 to TRBJ2-5; no firm D call. The DNA end lines up better with TRBJ2-7; the J call may be wrong. The CDR3 length is 13 residues. Per germline, CDR1 MNHEY and CDR2 SMNVEV (reference sequence). The CDR3 sequence: CASSRNPPSEQYF. DNA for the CDR3: TGTGCCAGCAGCAGGAACCCTCCGTCCGAGCAGTACTTC.

V is TRBV11-2 and J is TRBJ2-3, with D uncertain. Trimming pared 5 bases from V and 4 bases from J, leaving 10 bases between. Germline CDR1 is SGHAT and CDR2 is FQNNGV. CDR3 length equals 13 residues. CDR3 nucleotide sequence: TGTGCCAGCAGCACCCAGACTGCAGATACGCAGTATTTT. It is translated as CASSTQTADTQYF.

This clonotype was seen at least ten times. A much larger clone lies a single base off, so this may be a read error. This chain connects TRBV7-3 to TRBJ2-5, with D perhaps matching TRBD1 or TRBD2 (5 bases each). Germline CDR1 reads SGHTA; CDR2 reads FQGTGA. The ends were cut back, 4 bases at V and 11 bases at J, with 23 bases in the middle. CDR3 length: 15 residues. The CDR3 loop reads CASSSGPPPYNEQYF. The CDR3 nucleotides are TGTGCCAGCAGCTCGGGACCGCCCCCCTACAATGAGCAGTACTTC. Based on the CDR3 plus reference TRBV7-3 and TRBJ2-5, the full variable domain is GAGVSQTPSNKVTEKGKYVELRCDPISGHTALYWYRQSLGQGPEFLIYFQGTGAADDSGLPNDRFFAVRPEGSVSTLKIQRTERGDSAVYLCASSSGPPPYNEQYFGPGTRLLVL.

A few counts support this clonotype. The genes are TRBV2 and TRBJ2-7; 7 bases line up with TRBD1. CDR1 is SNHLY, CDR2 FYNNEI, per germline. J lost 6 bases, V lost 3 bases, and 11 bases had no gene match. The CDR3 consists of 15 residues. CDR3 nucleotide sequence: TGTGCCAGCAGTGATGGACAGGTTGCCCCTGGCGAGCAGTACTTC. Translation: CASSDGQVAPGEQYF.

The sample holds a few counts of this clonotype. Here the CDR3 omits its conserved ending phenylalanine or tryptophan, so a read error is the likely source. The DNA is left out, because the CDR3 cannot be placed on it with certainty; the CDR3 is given as TCRdb lists it. The chain uses TRBV6-5 and TRBJ2-1. Germline values: CDR1 MNHEY, CDR2 SVGAGI. 9 amino acids form the CDR3, both terminal residues included. CDR3 in amino acids: CASSYSGFS.

This clonotype was seen only once. V is TRBV7-2 and J is TRBJ1-5; D uncertain. The length of the CDR3 is 13 residues. Looked up from germline, CDR1 is SGHTA and CDR2 is FQGNSA. Trimming took 5 bases from V and 5 from J, leaving 10 bases between them. The CDR3 region is CASSTRTDQPQHF. The CDR3 DNA reads as TGTGCCAGCAGCACCCGGACGGATCAGCCCCAGCATTTT.

This clonotype showed up many times. The J gene is TRBJ2-7, the V gene TRBV6-6; 8 bases align to TRBD2. V lost 2 bases, J lost 1 base, and 10 bases stayed unmatched. CDR3 length: 17 amino acids. Looked up from germline, CDR1 is MNHNY and CDR2 is SVGAGI (reference sequence). In DNA, the CDR3 is TGTGCCAGCAGTTACCGGCAGGGGAGCGGGAGTTCCTACGAGCAGTACTTC. It specifies CASSYRQGSGSSYEQYF.

This clonotype was observed a few times. The chain joins TRBV7-6 to TRBJ2-3; 13 bases are a match to TRBD2. From germline, CDR1 is SGHVS and CDR2 FNYEAQ. The V and J ends lost 5 bases and 0 bases, in that order; junction bases with no gene match: 5. The CDR3 spans 17 residues. The CDR3: CASSPLAGGMSTDTQYF. For the CDR3, the DNA is TGTGCCAGCAGCCCACTAGCGGGGGGGATGAGCACAGATACGCAGTATTTT. The full variable domain, in which reference TRBV7-6 and TRBJ2-3 provide the parts outside the CDR3, is GAGVSQSPRYKVTKRGQDVALRCDPISGHVSLYWYRQALGQGPEFLTYFNYEAQQDKSGLPNDRFSAERPEGSISTLTIQRTEQRDSAMYRCASSPLAGGMSTDTQYFGPGTRLTVL.

In its sample, this clonotype was seen a few times. This chain uses TRBV7-9 with TRBJ2-3, with D hard to call. V shed 7 bases and J shed 2 bases, with 13 bases lying between them. From germline, CDR1 is SEHNR and CDR2 FQNEAQ (reference sequence). The CDR3 is made up of 14 amino acids. The CDR3 DNA reads TGTGCCAGCAACCTACAGACCACCACAGATACGCAGTATTTT. Translation gives CASNLQTTTDTQYF.

Remarks on this clonotype: This is likely a read error, given that the CDR3 carries no conserved phenylalanine or tryptophan at its end. The limits of the CDR3 on the DNA are not certain, so only TCRdb's listed CDR3 is given. The chain combines TRBV28 with TRBJ2-6. The CDR3 adds up to 8 amino acids, both ends counted. The germline CDR1 and CDR2 sequences are MDHEN and SYDVKM. The CDR3 reads CASSLGTS.

The CDR3 DNA follows: TGCGCCAGCAGCCAGAGACCCCTGACTGAGGAGACCCAGTACTTC. This sequence encodes CASSQRPLTEETQYF. The rearrangement uses TRBV5-1 and TRBJ2-5; D ambiguous. Between the trimmed V and J ends, which lost 4 bases and 5 bases, there was a span of 18 bases. This CDR3 is 15 amino acids long. Germline lookup yields CDR1 SGHRS and CDR2 YFSETQ.

The V call is TRBV7-6, the J call TRBJ2-4, with D unresolved. CDR1 is SGHVS and CDR2 is FNYEAQ in the germline V gene. Trimming took off 2 bases at V and 2 bases at J, with 10 bases between the two ends. This CDR3 has 15 residues. CDR3 loop: CASSLCQTPKNIQYF. CDR3 nucleotide sequence: TGTGCCAGCAGCTTATGCCAGACCCCCAAAAACATTCAGTACTTC.

Sample share makes this clonotype large. The chain is built from TRBV7-6 and TRBJ2-1, with 10 bases lining up with TRBD2. The V gene's germline CDR1 is SGHVS and CDR2 FNYEAQ. V was clipped by 2 bases and J by 5 bases; unmatched bases: 6. The CDR3 runs 16 residues. In nucleotides, the CDR3 is TGTGCCAGCAGCTTATCTAGCGGGAGTTCCCACAATGAGCAGTTCTTC. Its translation is CASSLSSGSSHNEQFF.

In regard to this clonotype: One junction end does not reproduce the germline sequence, and a read error may be involved. The chain couples TRBV12-3 or TRBV12-4 to TRBJ2-6; possible D gene TRBD1, 5 bases. The CDR3 is 14 amino acids. The CDR3 reads CASSRAGLNTEAYF. The CDR3 bases are TGTGCCAGCAGTCGGGCAGGGTTAAACACTGAAGCTTACTTC.

This clonotype is labeled as medium-sized (0.01 to 0.1%). This chain uses TRBV7-2 with TRBJ1-4; 8 positions agree with TRBD1. V gave up 1 base and J gave up 11 bases; unmatched junction bases: 9. Germline loops: CDR1 SGHTA, CDR2 FQGNSA. CDR3 size: 15 residues. The chain's CDR3 is CASSLEGRGPGKLFF. The CDR3 region has the DNA TGTGCCAGCAGCTTAGAGGGCAGGGGGCCGGGGAAACTGTTTTTT.

This clonotype occurred many times. This chain joins TRBV6-2 or TRBV6-3 and TRBJ2-1, with 11 bases aligning to TRBD2. This CDR3 contains 17 residues. V was pared by 2 bases and J by 4 bases, with 7 bases of the junction left unmatched. Germline CDR1 reads MNHEY; CDR2 reads SVGEGT. The CDR3 is CASSYLRGLAVYNEQFF. DNA for the CDR3: TGTGCCAGCAGTTACCTACGGGGACTAGCGGTTTACAATGAGCAGTTCTTC.

This clonotype has a count of ten or more. The J gene is TRBJ1-2, the V gene TRBV25-1; 10 bases fit TRBD1. Germline V gene sequence: CDR1 MGHDK, CDR2 SYGVNS. This CDR3 has 16 residues. V dropped 3 bases and J dropped 8; count of bases not matched to a gene: 12. This chain's CDR3 is CASSDWTGGLFGGYTF. The CDR3 nucleotides are TGTGCCAGCAGTGATTGGACAGGGGGTTTATTTGGGGGCTACACCTTC.

The gene calls are TRBV7-2 and TRBJ2-5, with D possibly TRBD2 on 6 matching bases. Trimming took off 5 bases at V and 7 bases at J, with 17 bases between the two ends. This CDR3 contains 14 residues. Germline V lookup: CDR1 SGHTA, CDR2 FQGNSA. In nucleotides, the CDR3 is TGTGCCAGCAGCACTGCGGGGACGGTGGTGACCCAGTACTTC. This sequence encodes CASSTAGTVVTQYF.

Of note for this clonotype: Since the CDR3 does not end with the conserved phenylalanine or tryptophan, this likely comes from a read error. It is unclear where the CDR3 begins or ends on the DNA, so no DNA is shown, and the CDR3 is as TCRdb lists it. V gene TRBV27 combines with J gene TRBJ2-7. The CDR3 is 15 residues long, counting both termini. Per germline, CDR1 MNHEY and CDR2 SMNVEV (reference sequence). The CDR3 here is CASSLDPNYGYTFGS.

This chain links TRBV7-2 with TRBJ2-5, with a weak D call TRBD2 (6 bases). The DNA end favors TRBJ2-1, so the J call may be wrong. CDR3 length: 16 residues. Looked up from germline, CDR1 is SGHTA and CDR2 is FQGNSA. CDR3 in amino acids: CASSLANSGTYNEQFF. CDR3 in DNA: TGTGCCAGCAGCTTAGCGAATAGCGGAACCTACAATGAGCAGTTCTTC.